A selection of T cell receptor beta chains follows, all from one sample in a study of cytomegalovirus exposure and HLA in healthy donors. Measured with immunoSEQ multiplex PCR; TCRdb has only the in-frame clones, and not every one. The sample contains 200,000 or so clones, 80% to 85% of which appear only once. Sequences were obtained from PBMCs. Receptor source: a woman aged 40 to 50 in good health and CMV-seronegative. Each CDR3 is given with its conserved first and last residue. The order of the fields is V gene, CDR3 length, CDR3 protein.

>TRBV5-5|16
CASSLGWAGTNEKLFF
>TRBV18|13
CASSSSVGTEAFF
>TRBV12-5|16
CASGLVLAGDLDTQYF
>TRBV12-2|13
CASNAGGEETQYF
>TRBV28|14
CASSFQRAIQPQHF
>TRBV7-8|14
CASSLWRSGNEQFF
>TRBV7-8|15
CASSSRLMGQETQYF
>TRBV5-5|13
CASSRQGLYGYTF
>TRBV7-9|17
CASSLRRRDRGSYEQYF
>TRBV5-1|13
CASSSGGSNGYTF
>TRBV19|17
CASSISFGGRRNTEAFF
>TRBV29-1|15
CSVEEMTARSYEQYF
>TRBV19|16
CASTAWGGTNTGELFF
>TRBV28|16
CASRIKRGTGTYEQYF
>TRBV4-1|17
CASSQTRGTSAYNEQFF
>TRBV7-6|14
CASSPGTGGYGYTF
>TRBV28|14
CASNSWLTNEKLFF